Below are 17 T cell receptor beta chains sequenced from a single sample in a study of shared clonotypes between healthy human individuals (dated by TCRdb to the early 2020s). CD8 naive samples were CD45RO-negative cells positively selected for CCR7, giving a CD45RA+CCR7+ population that excluded TemRA cells. Library construction relied on the immunoSEQ multiplex PCR assay. TCRdb's version of the immuneACCESS table is confined to in-frame rearrangements and falls short of the full clone set. An unresolved V gene accounts for under half of the shortfall where checked; the remainder is of unknown origin. The sample table lists under 1 million clones, over 90% of them with a count of one. The ten largest clones capture about 24% of the sample. Sequencing was performed on naive CD8+ T cells sorted from blood. What the cell subset or site label conveys for this sample: CD45RA+CCR7+. The receptors were sampled from a man aged 25-45 years in good health.

V is TRBV11-2 and J is TRBJ2-3; 7 bases line up with TRBD1. The CDR3 is 18 residues long. Germline CDR1 is SGHAT and CDR2 is FQNNGV. The ends lost 5 bases at V and 4 bases at J; junction bases unmatched: 18. Here the CDR3 reads CASSAPGTVSLGPDTQYF. The CDR3 coding sequence is TGTGCCAGCAGCGCACCCGGGACAGTGTCACTTGGGCCAGATACGCAGTATTTT. Full variable domain (outside the CDR3, taken from reference TRBV11-2 and TRBJ2-3): EAGVAQSPRYKIIEKRQSVAFWCNPISGHATLYWYQQILGQGPKLLIQFQNNGVVDDSQLPKDRFSAERLKGVDSTLKIQPAKLEDSAVYLCASSAPGTVSLGPDTQYFGPGTRLTVL.

The chain joins TRBV4-3 to TRBJ1-5, with D tentatively TRBD1 (5 bases). Germline CDR1 is LGHNA and CDR2 is YSLEER. This CDR3 contains 17 residues. V was clipped by 0 bases and J by 5 bases, with 17 bases between them. As DNA, the CDR3 is TGCGCCAGCAGCCAAGATAAAGACAGTCAAAAGGATCAGCCCCAGCATTTT. Translating gives CASSQDKDSQKDQPQHF.

V is TRBV7-3 and J is TRBJ2-7; 10 bases are a match to TRBD1. There are 16 residues in the CDR3. Unmatched junction bases numbered 13, after V lost 5 bases and J lost 6 bases. CDR1 and CDR2 (germline): SGHTA, FQGTGA. The CDR3 spells CASSPSPPGQGSEQYF. In nucleotides, the CDR3 is TGTGCCAGCAGCCCTAGCCCACCGGGACAGGGGAGCGAGCAGTACTTC.

This rearrangement joins TRBV15 to TRBJ2-2, with TRBD1 as a possible D gene (5 bases). The ends were cut back, 5 bases at V and 2 bases at J, with 18 bases in the middle. The CDR3 has 17 residues. From germline, CDR1 is LNHNV and CDR2 YYDKDF (reference sequence). The CDR3 coding sequence is TGTGCCACCAGCGACAGAGGTCTTGTCCTTAACACCGGGGAGCTGTTTTTT. It yields the protein CATSDRGLVLNTGELFF.

This clone was seen once. The rearrangement uses TRBV5-1 and TRBJ2-5; 9 bases align to TRBD2. V shed 5 bases and J 5 bases; nucleotides not matched to a gene: 7. Germline lookup yields CDR1 SGHRS and CDR2 YFSETQ. CDR3 length equals 14 residues. CDR3 sequence reads: CASSEAGGLETQYF. The CDR3 DNA follows: TGCGCCAGCAGTGAGGCGGGAGGGTTGGAGACCCAGTACTTC.

Details on this clone: In the same sample, other DNA sequences code for this CDR3. The chain has TRBV30 and TRBJ2-3; maybe TRBD2 (5 bases). Germline V gene sequence: CDR1 GTSNPN, CDR2 SVGIG (reference sequence). V dropped 0 bases and J dropped 4 bases, with 8 bases sitting between them. CDR3 length equals 13 residues. DNA of the CDR3: TGTGCCTGGAGTGTACTCGGGGCAGATACGCAGTATTTT. Its translation is CAWSVLGADTQYF.

V is TRBV7-9 and J is TRBJ1-4, with D possibly matching TRBD1 (5 bases). In germline, CDR1 is SEHNR, CDR2 FQNEAQ (reference sequence). V was clipped by 5 bases and J by 7 bases, with 17 bases between them. The CDR3 totals 15 residues. The CDR3 sequence: CASSAQGASSEKLFF. The CDR3 nucleotides are TGTGCCAGCAGCGCCCAGGGAGCCTCTAGTGAAAAACTGTTTTTT. Drawing the rest from reference TRBV7-9 and TRBJ1-4, the complete variable domain is DTGVSQNPRHKITKRGQNVTFRCDPISEHNRLYWYRQTLGQGPEFLTYFQNEAQLEKSRLLSDRFSAERPKGSFSTLEIQRTEQGDSAMYLCASSAQGASSEKLFFGSGTQLSVL.

V usage is TRBV18 and J usage is TRBJ2-5; D could derive from TRBD1 or TRBD2 (5 bases each). Germline CDR1 is KGHSH and CDR2 is LQKENI. The CDR3 is 15 amino acids. V lost 4 bases, J lost 2 bases, and 14 bases lay in between. The CDR3, as DNA: TGTGCCAGCTCACTAAGGGACCGCCGACAAGAGACCCAGTACTTC. It encodes CASSLRDRRQETQYF.

This clone was observed many times. This chain connects TRBV6-4 to TRBJ2-3; 10 positions match TRBD1. The germline V gene encodes CDR1 MRHNA and CDR2 SNTAGT. J gave up 4 bases and V 2 bases, and 0 bases lay outside the gene matches. The CDR3 covers 14 residues. The CDR3 loop reads CASSDGTGADTQYF. The DNA of the CDR3 is TGTGCCAGCAGTGACGGGACAGGGGCAGATACGCAGTATTTT.

The V and J genes are TRBV4-3 and TRBJ2-4; D is possibly TRBD1 or TRBD2 (5 bases each). Per germline, CDR1 LGHNA and CDR2 YSLEER. CDR3 length equals 16 residues. Trimming stripped 0 bases from V and 3 bases from J, with 12 bases between. The CDR3 reads CASSQEGTDDKNIQYF. The CDR3 nucleotides are TGCGCCAGCAGCCAAGAGGGGACCGACGACAAAAACATTCAGTACTTC.

The chain uses TRBV7-8 and TRBJ2-3; the D gene is possibly TRBD2 (7 bases). CDR3 length: 18 residues. The V gene's germline CDR1 is SGHVS and CDR2 FQNEAQ. V was cut by 3 bases and J by 0 bases, with 19 bases left in between. The CDR3 bases are TGTGCCAGCAGCTTGACGGGGGGCCTACTTAGTAGCACAGATACGCAGTATTTT. It specifies CASSLTGGLLSSTDTQYF.

In nucleotides, the CDR3 is TGTGCCAGCAGCTTAGCTTTAGCGGCCAATGAGCAGTTCTTC. Translating it yields CASSLALAANEQFF. The gene calls are TRBV7-9 and TRBJ2-1; possibly TRBD2 for D (6 bases). V was shortened by 0 bases and J by 6 bases, with 9 bases between the two germline ends. Germline CDR1 SEHNR, CDR2 FQNEAQ (reference sequence). The CDR3 contains 14 residues.

The chain couples TRBV19 to TRBJ2-3; D unresolved. Germline V gene sequence: CDR1 LNHDA, CDR2 SQIVND (reference sequence). The CDR3 extends over 16 amino acids. V lost 3 bases to trimming and J lost 0 bases, with 13 bases between them. The DNA of the CDR3 is TGTGCCAGTAGTATTTACCCGGAGTCTAGCACAGATACGCAGTATTTT. Residues: CASSIYPESSTDTQYF.

The CDR3 nucleotides are TGCGCCAGCAGCTCGAATGACAGGGCCGAGCAGTACTTC. It specifies CASSSNDRAEQYF. The chain uses TRBV5-1 and TRBJ2-5, with TRBD1 matching 7 bases. Matching the DNA end better, TRBJ2-7 makes the J call doubtful. The CDR3 spans 13 residues. Germline V gene lookup returns CDR1 SGHRS and CDR2 YFSETQ.

The chain joins TRBV7-9 to TRBJ2-7; TRBD1 aligns across 10 bases. After removal of 5 bases from V and 5 bases from J, the junction contained 6 bases not matched to a gene. The CDR3 contains 14 residues. Per germline, CDR1 SEHNR and CDR2 FQNEAQ (reference sequence). As DNA, the CDR3 is TGTGCCAGCAGCATACGGGACAGGGGTAACGAGCAGTACTTC. Its protein is CASSIRDRGNEQYF. The full variable domain, in which reference TRBV7-9 and TRBJ2-7 provide the parts outside the CDR3, is DTGVSQNPRHKITKRGQNVTFRCDPISEHNRLYWYRQTLGQGPEFLTYFQNEAQLEKSRLLSDRFSAERPKGSFSTLEIQRTEQGDSAMYLCASSIRDRGNEQYFGPGTRLTVT.

J is TRBJ2-5 and V is TRBV28, with D perhaps matching TRBD2 (6 bases). The CDR3 covers 18 residues. The germline V and J ends were trimmed by 7 bases and 0 bases, with 24 bases remaining between them. CDR1 is MDHEN and CDR2 is SYDVKM in the germline V gene. The CDR3 is CASTQPPEAGRYQETQYF. CDR3 nucleotide sequence: TGTGCCAGCACCCAACCGCCGGAGGCAGGGAGGTACCAAGAGACCCAGTACTTC.

The CDR3 bases are TGTGCCAGCAGCTTAGCGCGGTACAGGGACCAAACCTACGAGCAGTACTTC. This sequence encodes CASSLARYRDQTYEQYF. The chain couples TRBV7-2 to TRBJ2-7, with D tentatively TRBD1 (6 bases). Trimming cost V 0 bases and J 2 bases, with 17 bases left between them. CDR1 and CDR2 from the germline V gene are SGHTA and FQGNSA. The CDR3 extends over 17 amino acids.